Sequencing of this TCR beta chain was carried out in a study of T cell changes during pregnancy in multiple sclerosis. Between the trimmed V and J ends, which lost 8 bases and 3 bases, there was a span of 7 bases. The germline V gene encodes CDR1 MNHEY and CDR2 SVGAGI. The CDR3 spans 11 residues. Profiled with immunoSEQ multiplex PCR; TCRdb holds only in-frame clones, not every one. Here the sample spans more than 80,000 clones, roughly 92% being singletons. Specimen: peripheral blood, collected after pregnancy. This clonotype was obtained from a female donor with multiple sclerosis, enrolled in a pregnancy study. This chain connects TRBV6-5 to TRBJ1-2; D remains unclear. In DNA, the CDR3 is TGTGCCAGCCCACAGCACTATGGCTACACCTTC. Protein: CASPQHYGYTF.